This T cell receptor beta chain comes out of a study of human T cells and chemical hapten exposure. Background on the study: Each patient's scalp received weekly diphenylcyclopropenone throughout the roughly 24-week study. Small volume differences among pooled libraries mainly caused per-sample TCR yield variation.

Germline loops: CDR1 SQVTM, CDR2 ANQGSEA. The CDR3 runs 12 residues. The ends were cut back, 4 bases at V and 7 bases at J, with 13 bases in the middle. Noted time point: patch test 2, 6 weeks after DPC sensitization. Noted treatment: therapeutic diphenylcyclopropenone sensitization with weekly scalp DPC. People who gave samples had alopecia, were 18 to 70 years old, and were suitable for DPC. This clonotype occurred once. The library attached unique molecular identifiers to individual cDNA molecules. TCRdb ran MiXCR on the RACE reads and lists one entry per CDR3 protein. The table lists around 75,000 distinct CDR3 sequences, 9% to 12% of them singletons, with around 6.8% in the top ten.

This TCR was recovered from a woman between 45 and 60 years old with alopecia areata. Some clones in this sample may be carry-over from other donors' samples. The sample here was whole blood, taken in connection with sensitization to the hapten diphenylcyclopropenone (DPC). The chain recombines TRBV29-1 with TRBJ1-1; D is perhaps TRBD1 (6 bases). This CDR3 is CSVVQGRGEAFF. The CDR3 nucleotides are TGCAGCGTTGTACAGGGTCGGGGTGAAGCTTTCTTT.